Described below is a single T cell receptor beta chain sequence and its context. Its target is unknown. Profiling relied on immunoSEQ multiplex PCR, and the TCRdb table lists in-frame clones only, not all of them. The profile covers 35,000 to 55,000 clones, with around 81% appearing a single time and 10% to 12% taken by the ten largest. Before any sequencing was done, the ViraFEST assay used viral peptide pools to expand antigen-specific CD4+ T cells. Following an approximately 10-day culture, CD4+ T cells were purified. Nucleocapsid antibody tests were negative, and the vaccine recipients had no prior SARS-CoV-2 infection. The sample originates from a study of vaccination effects on CD4 cells after COVID-19. Germline V CDR1 and CDR2: GTSNPN, SVGIG (reference sequence). V shed 2 bases, J shed 0 bases, and the junction held 5 bases outside the gene matches. The CDR3 is 15 amino acids. Whole-study results and caveats: The authors studied few convalescent patients and collected no early post-infection timepoints.

This receptor was obtained from a human donor who received a COVID-19 vaccine. V usage is TRBV30 and J usage is TRBJ2-3; TRBD2 agrees at 7 bases. The specimen was CD4+ T cells from PBMCs cultured with SARS-CoV-2 spike peptides, collected before COVID-19 vaccination. The CDR3 sequence is CAWSLGGTSTDTQYF. In nucleotides, the CDR3 is TGTGCCTGGAGTTTGGGGGGGACTAGCACAGATACGCAGTATTTT. Full variable domain (remainder filled in from reference TRBV30 and TRBJ2-3): SQTIHQWPATLVQPVGSPLSLECTVEGTSNPNLYWYRQAAGRGLQLLFYSVGIGQISSEVPQNLSASRPQDRQFILSSKKLLLSDSGFYLCAWSLGGTSTDTQYFGPGTRLTVL.